One and the same sample provided the 24 T cell receptor beta chains below, sequenced in a study of technical replicates of blood from a few donors. Method: immunoSEQ multiplex PCR; TCRdb's copy keeps in-frame clones and lacks some. Of under 90,000 clones in the sample, approximately 90% were seen once. Sequenced material: T cells isolated from PBMCs. These receptor sequences come from a human donor in good health.

This sequence joins TRBV7-9 and TRBJ1-6; D not resolved. This CDR3 spans 14 amino acids. The V and J ends lost 3 bases and 8 bases respectively, with 11 bases between them. Germline V gene sequence: CDR1 SEHNR, CDR2 FQNEAQ (reference sequence). The CDR3 DNA reads TGTGCCAGCAGCTTTCGCGCTACAGATTCACCCCTCCACTTT. Its translation is CASSFRATDSPLHF.

The chain combines TRBV6-1 with TRBJ2-2; D is unresolved. Germline V gene sequence: CDR1 MNHNS, CDR2 SASEGT. The CDR3 extends over 14 amino acids. The ends were cut back, 11 bases at V and 7 bases at J, with 20 bases in the middle. CDR3 nucleotide sequence: TGTGCCCTCGACACCCATGTTAGAGACGGGGAGCTGTTTTTT. Protein sequence: CALDTHVRDGELFF.

The chain links TRBV27 to TRBJ1-1; D is unclear. Germline CDR1 MNHEY, CDR2 SMNVEV (reference sequence). Trimming took off 8 bases at V and 1 base at J, with 11 bases between the two ends. This CDR3 comprises 13 residues. The CDR3 nucleotides read TGTGCCAGCTCTTGGGCTTCGAACACTGAAGCTTTCTTT. Residues: CASSWASNTEAFF.

The sample holds a few counts of this clone. The chain employs TRBV7-9 and TRBJ2-7, with D tentatively TRBD2 (5 bases). The CDR3 is 13 amino acids. Germline CDR1 and CDR2: SEHNR and FQNEAQ (reference sequence). V lost 5 bases and J lost 7, with 15 bases in between. The CDR3 is CASSIKGEGEQYF. The CDR3, as DNA: TGTGCCAGCAGCATAAAAGGAGAGGGAGAGCAGTACTTC.

The CDR3 bases are TGTGCCAGCAGCTCTCAAATGACAGGGGGCACGTCGGTCGCTGAAGCTTTCTTT. Translation: CASSSQMTGGTSVAEAFF. The V gene is TRBV7-9, the J gene TRBJ1-1, with TRBD1 matching over 10 bases. Germline trimming cut 4 bases from V and 6 bases from J; bases unmatched to any gene: 17. The CDR3 loop spans 18 amino acids. Germline values: CDR1 SEHNR, CDR2 FQNEAQ (reference sequence).

This chain links TRBV5-5 with TRBJ1-2; the D is unclear. CDR1 is SGHKS, CDR2 YYEKEE, per germline (reference sequence). CDR3 length: 13 amino acids. The V end was cut by 0 bases, the J end by 10 bases, with 13 bases between. CDR3 DNA: TGTGCCAGCAGCTTGGTTTTTCGAGATGACTACACCTTC. It translates to CASSLVFRDDYTF.

The chain recombines TRBV5-1 with TRBJ2-3, with D perhaps matching TRBD1 (7 bases). Germline lookup yields CDR1 SGHRS and CDR2 YFSETQ. V was trimmed by 3 bases and J by 3 bases, leaving 14 bases between them. CDR3 size: 15 residues. The CDR3 loop reads CASSSLTGTTDTQYF. Here the CDR3 DNA reads TGCGCCAGCAGCTCACTGACAGGGACTACAGATACGCAGTATTTT.

The chain couples TRBV5-1 to TRBJ1-1, with D hard to call. In germline, CDR1 is SGHRS, CDR2 YFSETQ. CDR3 length: 14 residues. V lost 2 bases to trimming and J lost 3 bases, with 11 bases between them. The CDR3 spells CASSFSARDTEAFF. As DNA, the CDR3 is TGCGCCAGCAGCTTCAGTGCGAGGGACACTGAAGCTTTCTTT.

This chain connects TRBV18 to TRBJ2-7; 8 bases are a match to TRBD1. Trimming removed 5 bases from V and 5 bases from J; junction bases left unmatched: 5. The CDR3 loop spans 13 amino acids. In germline, CDR1 is KGHSH, CDR2 LQKENI. CDR3 loop: CASSTDRVHEQYF. The CDR3, as DNA: TGTGCCAGCTCAACGGACAGGGTCCACGAGCAGTACTTC.

V usage is TRBV6-5 and J usage is TRBJ1-6; D is possibly TRBD1 (6 bases). Trimming left V 4 bases short and J 7 bases short, with 11 bases between. CDR1 is MNHEY and CDR2 is SVGAGI in the germline V gene. There are 14 residues in the CDR3. The CDR3 protein is CASSFDRRNSPLHF. The CDR3 bases are TGTGCCAGCAGTTTTGACAGGCGCAATTCACCCCTCCACTTT.

This clone is a singleton in its sample. V and J are TRBV10-1 and TRBJ2-7; TRBD2 matches at 11 bases. Germline V gene sequence: CDR1 WNHNN, CDR2 SYGVQD (reference sequence). The CDR3 spans 18 residues. V trimming: 5 bases; J trimming: 0 bases; junction bases outside the gene matches: 12. DNA for the CDR3: TGCGCCAGCAGTTCCCGGCTAGCGGGAGGAATATTCTCCTACGAGCAGTACTTC. This sequence encodes CASSSRLAGGIFSYEQYF.

The table lists this clone with a count of one. This chain links TRBV4-1 with TRBJ2-2, with TRBD2 matching over 13 bases. There are 16 residues in the CDR3. Germline V gives CDR1 MGHRA, CDR2 YSYEKL. With 4 bases clipped from V and 4 bases from J, the junction kept 3 bases outside the gene matches. CDR3 sequence (DNA): TGCGCCAGCAGCCGCGGGACTAGCGGGATCACCGGGGAGCTGTTTTTT. Translating gives CASSRGTSGITGELFF.

The chain joins TRBV5-1 to TRBJ2-6; D not certain. This CDR3 contains 16 residues. The V and J ends lost 0 bases and 4 bases respectively, with 11 bases between them. Germline values: CDR1 SGHRS, CDR2 YFSETQ. The chain's CDR3 is CASSLEAVTGANVLTF. As DNA, the CDR3 is TGCGCCAGCAGCTTGGAAGCCGTGACAGGGGCCAACGTCCTGACTTTC.

This clone has only one observation. This rearrangement joins TRBV4-1 to TRBJ2-1; no clear D. This CDR3 spans 15 amino acids. Per the germline V gene, CDR1 is MGHRA and CDR2 is YSYEKL. Trimming cost V 3 bases and J 0 bases, with 9 bases left between them. For the CDR3, the DNA is TGCGCCAGCAGCCAGATCCCGAGCTCCTACAATGAGCAGTTCTTC. This encodes CASSQIPSSYNEQFF.

The chain has TRBV6-4 and TRBJ2-1, with 9 bases identical to TRBD2. CDR1 MRHNA and CDR2 SNTAGT come from the germline V gene. Trimming took 5 bases from V and 3 from J; bases not matched to a gene: 8. The CDR3 is 16 residues long. CDR3 DNA: TGTGCCAGCAGTCCCCCCGGGACTAGCCACTACAATGAGCAGTTCTTC. Protein sequence: CASSPPGTSHYNEQFF.

The chain couples TRBV7-2 to TRBJ1-1; 8 positions agree with TRBD1. CDR1 and CDR2 from the germline V gene are SGHTA and FQGNSA. With 4 bases clipped from V and 4 bases from J, the junction kept 8 bases outside the gene matches. This CDR3 contains 15 residues. CDR3 sequence reads: CASSSLGTGVTEAFF. For the CDR3, the DNA is TGTGCCAGCAGCTCGCTCGGGACAGGCGTCACTGAAGCTTTCTTT.

The genes are TRBV27 and TRBJ2-6, with TRBD1 identical over 10 bases. This CDR3 has 17 residues. V gave up 6 bases and J gave up 2 bases; unmatched junction bases: 7. Germline CDR1 reads MNHEY; CDR2 reads SMNVEV (reference sequence). In DNA form, the CDR3 reads TGTGCCAGCAGAAGGGACAGGGGTTTGACTGGGGCCAACGTCCTGACTTTC. Protein sequence: CASRRDRGLTGANVLTF.

CDR3 sequence (DNA): TGTGCCAGCAGCTGCCGGGACAGGGGATGTCAGCCCCAGCATTTT. This sequence encodes CASSCRDRGCQPQHF. The chain is built from TRBV7-4 and TRBJ1-5; 10 bases fit TRBD1. This CDR3 contains 15 residues. Germline assignment: CDR1 SGHVT and CDR2 SQSDAQ. Trimming removed 4 bases from V and 6 bases from J; junction bases left unmatched: 6.

The chain couples TRBV18 to TRBJ1-1; the D gene is possibly TRBD1 (5 bases). V was pared by 8 bases and J by 7 bases, with 17 bases between. There are 13 residues in the CDR3. In germline, CDR1 is KGHSH, CDR2 LQKENI. The DNA for the CDR3 is TGTGCCAGCCGTTGGACGGGGGGTTATGAAGCTTTCTTT. Encoded protein: CASRWTGGYEAFF. Drawing the rest from reference TRBV18 and TRBJ1-1, the complete variable domain is NAGVMQNPRHLVRRRGQEARLRCSPMKGHSHVYWYRQLPEEGLKFMVYLQKENIIDESGMPKERFSAEFPKEGPSILRIQQVVRGDSAAYFCASRWTGGYEAFFGQGTRLTVV.

The chain joins TRBV18 to TRBJ2-3; D is possibly TRBD2 (6 bases). CDR3 length: 15 amino acids. Trimming shortened V by 6 bases and J by 2 bases, and 15 bases separated the two germline ends. The V gene's germline CDR1 is KGHSH and CDR2 LQKENI. CDR3 bases: TGTGCCAGCTCTACACCCGGCGGGACCACAGATACGCAGTATTTT. This encodes CASSTPGGTTDTQYF.

The chain couples TRBV9 to TRBJ2-3; possible D gene TRBD2, 5 bases. The CDR3 length is 17 residues. Germline V gives CDR1 SGDLS, CDR2 YYNGEE. Deletions cut 0 bases from V and 4 bases from J, with 18 bases between. Written as DNA, the CDR3 is TGTGCCAGCAGCGTAGAGGATCCGGGTCGGGGTTCAGATACGCAGTATTTT. This encodes CASSVEDPGRGSDTQYF.

The chain is built from TRBV4-1 and TRBJ2-3; 10 positions match TRBD2. The CDR3 runs 16 residues. The germline V gene has CDR1 MGHRA and CDR2 YSYEKL. J was trimmed by 0 bases and V by 6 bases; bases with no gene match: 6. CDR3 sequence: CASSRTSGHSTDTQYF. The CDR3 nucleotides are TGCGCCAGCAGTCGGACTAGCGGACATAGCACAGATACGCAGTATTTT.

The chain has TRBV15 and TRBJ1-1; maybe TRBD1 (5 bases). CDR3 length equals 15 residues. V was trimmed by 3 bases and J by 0 bases, leaving 11 bases between them. Germline lookup yields CDR1 LNHNV and CDR2 YYDKDF (reference sequence). The CDR3, as DNA: TGTGCCACCAGCAGCGAACAGGACATGAACACTGAAGCTTTCTTT. Translating gives CATSSEQDMNTEAFF.

This chain uses TRBV18 with TRBJ1-1, with 12 positions matching TRBD1. Germline V CDR1 and CDR2: KGHSH, LQKENI. The CDR3 runs 13 residues. V was pared by 8 bases and J by 6 bases, with 4 bases of the junction left unmatched. DNA of the CDR3: TGTGCCAGCCGGTGGGACAGGGGGCCTGAAGCTTTCTTT. It yields the protein CASRWDRGPEAFF.